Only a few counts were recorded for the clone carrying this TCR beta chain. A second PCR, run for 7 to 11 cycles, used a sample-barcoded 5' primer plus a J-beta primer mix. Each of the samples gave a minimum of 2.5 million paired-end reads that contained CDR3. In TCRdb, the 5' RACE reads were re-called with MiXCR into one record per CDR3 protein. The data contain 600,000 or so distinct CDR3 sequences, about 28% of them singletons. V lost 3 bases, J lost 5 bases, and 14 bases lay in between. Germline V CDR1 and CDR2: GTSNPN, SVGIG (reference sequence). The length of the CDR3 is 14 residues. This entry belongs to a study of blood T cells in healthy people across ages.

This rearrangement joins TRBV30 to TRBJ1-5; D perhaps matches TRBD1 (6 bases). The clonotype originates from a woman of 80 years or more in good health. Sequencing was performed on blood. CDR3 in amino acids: CAWRETGPDQPQHF. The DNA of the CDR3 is TGTGCCTGGAGGGAGACAGGACCGGATCAGCCCCAGCATTTT.